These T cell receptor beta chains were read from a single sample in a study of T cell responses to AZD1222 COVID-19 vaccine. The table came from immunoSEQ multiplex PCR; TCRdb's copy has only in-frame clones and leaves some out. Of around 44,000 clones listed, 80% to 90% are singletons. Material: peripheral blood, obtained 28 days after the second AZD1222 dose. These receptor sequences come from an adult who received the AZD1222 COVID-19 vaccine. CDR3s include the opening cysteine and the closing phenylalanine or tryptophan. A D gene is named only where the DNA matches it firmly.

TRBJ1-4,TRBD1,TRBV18,CASSPQNRGLTNEKLFF
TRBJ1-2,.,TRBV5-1,CASQSGGGNNYGYTF
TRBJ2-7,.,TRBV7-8,CASSLVAGITISPGQYF
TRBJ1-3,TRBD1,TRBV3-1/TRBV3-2,CASSQVAPGQGLPGNTIYF
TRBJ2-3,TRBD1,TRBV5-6,CASGQGTDTQYF
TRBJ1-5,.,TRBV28,CASSPGRDSNQPQHF
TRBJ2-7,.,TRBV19,CASSTGTQIPYEQYF
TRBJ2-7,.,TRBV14,CASSPRGWAYEQYF
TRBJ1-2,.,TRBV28,CASSLSGGFGYGYTF
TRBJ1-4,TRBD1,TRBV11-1,CASSLVSQGAGEKLFF
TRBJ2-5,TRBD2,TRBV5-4,CASSTGTRQETQYF
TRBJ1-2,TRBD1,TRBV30,CAWSVPDRRHYGYTF
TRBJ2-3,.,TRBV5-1,CASSTRYSASTDTQYF
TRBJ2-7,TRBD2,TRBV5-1,CASSSGLAGRGEQYF
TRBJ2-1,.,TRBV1,CTSSQEAGIAWGEQFF
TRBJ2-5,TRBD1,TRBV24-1,CATSDPGTVSQETQYF
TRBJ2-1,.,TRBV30,CAWSVWGYEQFF
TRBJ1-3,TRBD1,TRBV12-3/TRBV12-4,CATTGGTGNTIYF
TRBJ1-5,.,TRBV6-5,CASSYDRSNQPQHF
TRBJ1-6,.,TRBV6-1,CASSEPGLGRNSPLHF
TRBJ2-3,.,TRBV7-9,CASSGGLREAQYF
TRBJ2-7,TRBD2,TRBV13,CASSPTRAGGPHEQYF
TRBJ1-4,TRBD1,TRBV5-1,CASSLDRGANEKLFF
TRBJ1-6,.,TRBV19,CASSAQRSPLHF
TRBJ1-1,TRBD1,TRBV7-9,CASSLTGGHRNTEAFF
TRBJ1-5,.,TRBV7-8,CASSLRGTYQPQHF
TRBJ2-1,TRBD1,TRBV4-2,CASSQGTGNAYNEQFF
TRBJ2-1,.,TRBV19,CASSREIYNEQFF
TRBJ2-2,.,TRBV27,CASSSGPFAGAITGELFF
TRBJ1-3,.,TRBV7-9,CASSAGNTIYF
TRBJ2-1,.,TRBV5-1,CASSAVTSVREQFF
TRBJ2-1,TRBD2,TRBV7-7,CASSLGKAGLAYNEQFF
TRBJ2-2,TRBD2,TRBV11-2,CASSSTPGLANTGELFF
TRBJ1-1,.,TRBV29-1,CSVEDAGAGNTEAFF